This T cell receptor beta chain was sequenced in a study of tumour-infiltrating T cells in Burkitt lymphoma. Study in general: Survival, overall and progression-free, tracked with productive clonality.

Using immunoSEQ multiplex PCR, the repertoire was profiled, and TCRdb retains in-frame clones only, with some absent. The sample yields 1,600 or so clones, around 13% seen once. In germline, CDR1 is LNHDA, CDR2 SQIVND (reference sequence). Trimming left V 9 bases short and J 2 bases short, with 10 bases between. The CDR3 spans 12 residues. The sequenced material came from tumor tissue. This clonotype was sampled from a human donor with Burkitt lymphoma. This sequence joins TRBV19 and TRBJ1-2; D unclear. This chain's CDR3 is CASSRLNYGYTF. Here the CDR3 DNA reads TGTGCCAGCTCCCGACTGAACTATGGCTACACCTTC.